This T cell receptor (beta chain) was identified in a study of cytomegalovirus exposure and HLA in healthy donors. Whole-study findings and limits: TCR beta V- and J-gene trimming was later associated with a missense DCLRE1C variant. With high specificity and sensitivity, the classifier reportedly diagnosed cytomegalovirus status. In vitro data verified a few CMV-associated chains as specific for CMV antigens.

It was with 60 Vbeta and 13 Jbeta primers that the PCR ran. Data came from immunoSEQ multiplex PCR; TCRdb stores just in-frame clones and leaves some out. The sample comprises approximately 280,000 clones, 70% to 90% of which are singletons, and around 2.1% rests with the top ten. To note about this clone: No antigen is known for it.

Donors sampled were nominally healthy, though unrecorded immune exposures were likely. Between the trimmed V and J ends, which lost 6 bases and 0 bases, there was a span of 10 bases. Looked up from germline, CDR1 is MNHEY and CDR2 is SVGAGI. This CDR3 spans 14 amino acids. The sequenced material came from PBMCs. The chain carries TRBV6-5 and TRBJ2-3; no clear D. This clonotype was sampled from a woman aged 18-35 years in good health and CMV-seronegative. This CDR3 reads CASRVTGSTDTQYF. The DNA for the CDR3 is TGTGCCAGCAGAGTCACCGGGAGCACAGATACGCAGTATTTT.